This T cell receptor (beta chain) was sequenced for a study of blood T cells in healthy people across ages. This CDR3 has 18 amino acids. Trimming took 0 bases from V and 1 from J; bases not matched to a gene: 6. Germline V gene data show CDR1 as SGHVS and CDR2 as FQNEAQ. The second PCR ran about 6 to 12 cycles with a sample-barcoded 5' primer and J-beta primers. Each cDNA molecule was tagged by a template-switch adaptor with 12 random nucleotides. A single record per CDR3 protein comes from TCRdb applying MiXCR to the 5' RACE reads. The repertoire includes around 710,000 distinct CDR3 sequences, 35% to 45% of them detected once, and around a fifth sits in the top ten. The donors, all healthy, were Caucasians living in Russia, aged roughly 6 to 100. Isolation per sample recovered at least 6.5 million PBMCs. The total RNA that was extracted per sample amounted to at least 5 micrograms.

The source material was blood. The receptor was derived from an older woman in good health. This sequence joins TRBV7-8 and TRBJ2-3, with TRBD2 matching over 11 bases. CDR3 sequence reads: CASSLARLAGGRTDTQYF. As DNA, the CDR3 is TGTGCCAGCAGCTTAGCGAGGCTAGCGGGGGGACGCACAGATACGCAGTATTTT.